This entry lists 10 T cell receptor beta chains sequenced from one sample in a study of blood T cells in healthy people across ages. A sample-barcoded 5' primer and a J-beta primer mix were used in a second PCR of roughly 6 to 11 cycles. Each CDR3 protein gets one entry after TCRdb re-called the 5' RACE reads with MiXCR. The sample contains 1.5 million to 2 million distinct CDR3 sequences, 35% to 50% of which appear only once. Sequencing was performed on blood. Receptors originate from a human donor in good health.

This clonotype showed up just a few times. The CDR3 DNA follows: TGCAGTGCCCCGTGGAGTTGGGAGCAGTACTTC. Amino acid sequence: CSAPWSWEQYF. This chain links TRBV20-1 with TRBJ2-7; D call uncertain. The CDR3 runs to 11 residues. Trimming removed 6 bases at V and 7 bases at J, with 13 bases between. Germline CDR1 reads DFQATT; CDR2 reads SNEGSKA (reference sequence).

This chain uses TRBV7-6 with TRBJ1-2; a possible D gene is TRBD1 (5 bases). This CDR3 contains 13 residues. From germline, CDR1 is SGHVS and CDR2 FNYEAQ. V was shortened by 2 bases and J by 7 bases, with 11 bases between the two germline ends. The chain's CDR3 is CASSLQSRGGYTF. The CDR3 DNA sequence: TGTGCCAGCAGCTTACAGTCGAGGGGTGGCTACACCTTC.

This chain uses TRBV4-1 with TRBJ2-1; 7 nucleotides agree with TRBD2. The V gene end was trimmed by 4 bases and the J gene end by 10 bases; junction bases not matched to a gene: 16. The CDR3 runs 16 residues. CDR1 MGHRA and CDR2 YSYEKL come from the germline V gene. The CDR3 here is CASSRERTRGPWEQFF. CDR3 coding DNA: TGCGCCAGCAGCCGCGAAAGGACTAGGGGACCATGGGAGCAGTTCTTC.

This clonotype was observed a handful of times. V gene TRBV4-3 combines with J gene TRBJ2-3; 11 bases match TRBD2. Germline V gives CDR1 LGHNA, CDR2 YSLEER. The length of the CDR3 is 21 residues. The V gene end was trimmed by 0 bases and the J gene end by 3 bases; junction bases not matched to a gene: 17. As DNA, the CDR3 is TGCGCCAGCAGCCAAGAGAGGGCGGCTAGCGGGGGGACAAGCAGTACAGATACGCAGTATTTT. Translation gives CASSQERAASGGTSSTDTQYF.

This clonotype was detected a few times. V is TRBV5-1 and J is TRBJ2-1; a possible D gene is TRBD1 (5 bases). Trimming pared 5 bases from V and 2 bases from J, leaving 20 bases between. The CDR3 is 17 amino acids. Germline loops: CDR1 SGHRS, CDR2 YFSETQ. The CDR3 nucleotides read TGCGCCAGCAGTTCTAATGTAGGGGAAGCCACCTACAATGAGCAGTTCTTC. Residues: CASSSNVGEATYNEQFF. The complete variable domain, with remaining parts taken from reference TRBV5-1 and TRBJ2-1, reads KAGVTQTPRYLIKTRGQQVTLSCSPISGHRSVSWYQQTPGQGLQFLFEYFSETQRNKGNFPGRFSGRQFSNSRSEMNVSTLELGDSALYLCASSSNVGEATYNEQFFGPGTRLTVL.

The table lists this clonotype with a few counts. J is TRBJ2-3 and V is TRBV6-4; tentatively, D is TRBD1 or TRBD2 (6 bases each). V was trimmed by 2 bases and J by 0 bases, leaving 9 bases between them. CDR1 MRHNA and CDR2 SNTAGT come from the germline V gene. The length of the CDR3 is 15 residues. The CDR3 DNA sequence: TGTGCCAGCAGTGACACCGGGGGCAGCACAGATACGCAGTATTTT. Translated, it gives CASSDTGGSTDTQYF.

The genes are TRBV12-3 or TRBV12-4 and TRBJ1-4; no firm D call. With 10 bases removed from V and 2 bases from J, the gap between germline ends came to 5 bases. This CDR3 is built from 11 residues. The CDR3 region is CAIGTNEKLFF. The CDR3 DNA reads TGTGCCATCGGTACTAATGAAAAACTGTTTTTT.

Only a few counts were recorded for this clonotype. V and J are TRBV19 and TRBJ2-3; 12 bases match TRBD2. Germline CDR1 and CDR2: LNHDA and SQIVND (reference sequence). The V and J ends lost 1 base and 0 bases, in that order; junction bases with no gene match: 8. This CDR3 has 19 amino acids. Written as DNA, the CDR3 is TGTGCCAGTAGTATAGCCCTGACTAGCGGGGGAACTAGCACAGATACGCAGTATTTT. This codes for CASSIALTSGGTSTDTQYF.

This sequence joins TRBV3-1 and TRBJ2-5; 7 bases agree with TRBD1. The germline gives CDR1 LGHDT, CDR2 YNNKEL (reference sequence). The V gene end was trimmed by 2 bases and the J gene end by 7 bases; junction bases not matched to a gene: 4. The CDR3 runs to 13 residues. The CDR3 sequence: CASSQRGQGTQYF. CDR3 DNA sequence: TGTGCCAGCAGCCAAAGGGGGCAGGGGACCCAGTACTTC.

This clonotype has more than one count but fewer than ten. The rearrangement joins TRBV6-1 to TRBJ2-1; 11 nucleotides match TRBD2. Trimming cost V 6 bases and J 3 bases; bases outside gene matches: 7. This CDR3 has 16 residues. The V gene's germline CDR1 is MNHNS and CDR2 SASEGT. The CDR3 spells CASRGTSGGVYNEQFF. As DNA, the CDR3 is TGTGCCAGCAGGGGTACTAGCGGGGGAGTCTACAATGAGCAGTTCTTC.